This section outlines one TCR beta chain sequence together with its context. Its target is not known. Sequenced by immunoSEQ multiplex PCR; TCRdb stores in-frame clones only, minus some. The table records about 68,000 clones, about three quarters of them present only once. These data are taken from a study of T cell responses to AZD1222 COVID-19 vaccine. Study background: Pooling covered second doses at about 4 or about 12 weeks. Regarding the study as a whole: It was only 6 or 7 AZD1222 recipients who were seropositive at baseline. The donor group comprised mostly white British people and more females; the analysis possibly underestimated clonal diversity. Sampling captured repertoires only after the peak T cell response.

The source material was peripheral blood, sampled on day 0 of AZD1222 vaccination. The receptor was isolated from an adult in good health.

The CDR3 loop is CASSPANTGELFF. The DNA of the CDR3 is TGTGCCAGCAGTCCTGCTAACACCGGGGAGCTGTTTTTT. J is TRBJ2-2 and V is TRBV28; D unclear. V gave up 5 bases and J gave up 2 bases, with 6 bases separating them. The CDR3 contains 13 residues. Germline V gives CDR1 MDHEN, CDR2 SYDVKM.